A single sample is the source of the 22 T cell receptor beta chains below, sequenced in a study of blood T cell repertoires in COVID-19. The data were produced by immunoSEQ multiplex PCR, yet TCRdb's version contains in-frame clones alone and is incomplete. The repertoire has 450,000 or so clones, around nine tenths of them found once; the top ten carry roughly 0.76%. Sequenced material: peripheral blood. The receptors originated from a man aged 18 to 30 with COVID-19, enrolled during active disease.

Comment on this clone: Other DNA sequences from this sample encode an identical CDR3 as well. This chain connects TRBV15 to TRBJ1-5, with 8 nucleotides matching TRBD1. Germline loops: CDR1 LNHNV, CDR2 YYDKDF (reference sequence). The J segment lost 5 bases and the V segment lost 0 bases, leaving 3 bases of the junction unmatched. CDR3 length: 15 residues. The chain's CDR3 is CATSREPGGYQPQHF. The CDR3, as DNA: TGTGCCACCAGCAGAGAGCCAGGGGGCTATCAGCCCCAGCATTTT.

The J gene is TRBJ1-2, the V gene TRBV5-6; D is possibly TRBD1 (6 bases). Per germline, CDR1 SGHDT and CDR2 YYEEEE. The CDR3 is 15 residues long. Trimming removed 4 bases at V and 2 bases at J, with 15 bases between. The CDR3 sequence: CASSPPAGENYGYTF. The CDR3 DNA reads TGTGCCAGCAGCCCCCCCGCAGGGGAGAACTATGGCTACACCTTC.

This chain joins TRBV27 and TRBJ2-3; maybe TRBD1 (6 bases). CDR3 size: 11 residues. The V gene's germline CDR1 is MNHEY and CDR2 SMNVEV (reference sequence). Trimming pared 6 bases from V and 11 bases from J, leaving 12 bases between. The CDR3 here is CASRGALRQYF. As DNA, the CDR3 is TGTGCCAGCAGGGGGGCTCTGCGGCAGTATTTT.

The CDR3 sequence: CASRDRTGGSPLHF. The CDR3 bases are TGTGCCAGCAGAGATAGGACAGGGGGATCACCCCTCCACTTT. The chain uses TRBV2 and TRBJ1-6, with 10 bases that match TRBD1. The CDR3 extends over 14 amino acids. Looked up from germline, CDR1 is SNHLY and CDR2 is FYNNEI. J lost 10 bases, V lost 6 bases, and 6 bases had no gene match. Combining the CDR3 with reference TRBV2 and TRBJ1-6 gives the whole variable domain EPEVTQTPSHQVTQMGQEVILRCVPISNHLYFYWYRQILGQKVEFLVSFYNNEISEKSEIFDDQFSVERPDGSNFTLKIRSTKLEDSAMYFCASRDRTGGSPLHFGNGTRLTVT.

V and J are TRBV19 and TRBJ2-3; 7 bases are a match to TRBD2. Per the germline V gene, CDR1 is LNHDA and CDR2 is SQIVND (reference sequence). This CDR3 has 15 amino acids. After removal of 3 bases from V and 4 bases from J, the junction contained 7 bases not matched to a gene. The CDR3 region has the DNA TGTGCCAGTAGTATGGTTGCGGGGGACTCAGATACGCAGTATTTT. It translates to CASSMVAGDSDTQYF.

This clone has only a few counts. This rearrangement joins TRBV2 to TRBJ1-1; D gene uncertain. This CDR3 has 13 amino acids. Germline values: CDR1 SNHLY, CDR2 FYNNEI. V was pared by 8 bases and J by 1 base, with 11 bases between. CDR3 nucleotides: TGTGCCAGCCAATTCCAGCGGAACACTGAAGCTTTCTTT. Translation: CASQFQRNTEAFF. Using reference TRBV2 and TRBJ1-1 for the parts outside the CDR3, the full variable domain is EPEVTQTPSHQVTQMGQEVILRCVPISNHLYFYWYRQILGQKVEFLVSFYNNEISEKSEIFDDQFSVERPDGSNFTLKIRSTKLEDSAMYFCASQFQRNTEAFFGQGTRLTVV.

The chain joins TRBV3-1 (or the pseudogene TRBV3-2) to TRBJ2-7, with 9 bases aligning to TRBD2. Germline V gene sequence: CDR1 LGHDT, CDR2 YNNKEL (reference sequence). V lost 1 base to trimming and J lost 3 bases; unmatched junction nucleotides: 10. This CDR3 comprises 17 residues. The chain's CDR3 is CASSQGRLAGHFYEQYF. DNA of the CDR3: TGTGCCAGCAGCCAAGGGCGGCTAGCGGGGCATTTCTACGAGCAGTACTTC.

On this clone: The sample has other DNA sequences that encode this CDR3 too. This chain links TRBV3-1 (or the pseudogene TRBV3-2) with TRBJ2-5; maybe TRBD1 (6 bases). The CDR3 is 13 amino acids. Trimming left V 3 bases short and J 2 bases short, with 7 bases between. Germline V gene lookup returns CDR1 LGHDT and CDR2 YNNKEL (reference sequence). The CDR3 loop reads CASSQRGQETQYF. CDR3 sequence (DNA): TGTGCCAGCAGCCAGAGGGGGCAAGAGACCCAGTACTTC.

The chain has TRBV19 and TRBJ1-2; D is undetermined. Trimming removed 2 bases from V and 4 bases from J, with 14 bases in between. Germline loops: CDR1 LNHDA, CDR2 SQIVND (reference sequence). The CDR3 is 15 residues long. CDR3 sequence: CASSISGFRSYGYTF. CDR3 nucleotides: TGTGCCAGTAGTATATCGGGTTTCAGATCCTATGGCTACACCTTC. The variable domain in full, completed from reference TRBV19 and TRBJ1-2, reads DGGITQSPKYLFRKEGQNVTLSCEQNLNHDAMYWYRQDPGQGLRLIYYSQIVNDFQKGDIAEGYSVSREKKESFPLTVTSAQKNPTAFYLCASSISGFRSYGYTFGSGTRLTVV.

The CDR3 DNA is TGCAGCGTGACAGGGAAACACGAGACCCAGTACTTC. Its translation is CSVTGKHETQYF. J is TRBJ2-5 and V is TRBV29-1, with 7 nucleotides matching TRBD1. Germline CDR1 is SQVTM and CDR2 is ANQGSEA. The CDR3 extends over 12 amino acids. V shed 6 bases, J shed 5 bases, and the junction held 6 bases outside the gene matches.

The chain recombines TRBV9 with TRBJ1-2, with 8 bases aligning to TRBD1. From germline, CDR1 is SGDLS and CDR2 YYNGEE. The CDR3 extends over 15 amino acids. V shed 2 bases, J shed 4 bases, and the junction held 7 bases outside the gene matches. DNA for the CDR3: TGTGCCAGCAGCGTCTCCGGGACAGGAGCCTATGGCTACACCTTC. Protein product: CASSVSGTGAYGYTF.

In nucleotides, the CDR3 is TGTGCCTGGAAGTCGAGCGGGTCTCGCACCGGGGAGCTGTTTTTT. This codes for CAWKSSGSRTGELFF. The chain carries TRBV30 and TRBJ2-2; weak D call: TRBD2 (6 bases). The length of the CDR3 is 15 residues. Per the germline V gene, CDR1 is GTSNPN and CDR2 is SVGIG (reference sequence). Trimming stripped 4 bases from V and 4 bases from J, with 16 bases between.

The chain has TRBV11-2 and TRBJ2-4; D is possibly TRBD1 (6 bases). The ends were cut back, 5 bases at V and 1 base at J, with 18 bases in the middle. The CDR3 consists of 17 residues. Germline CDR1 and CDR2: SGHAT and FQNNGV. The CDR3 loop reads CASSLGQTVPAKNIQYF. DNA for the CDR3: TGTGCCAGCAGCCTGGGACAAACGGTTCCGGCCAAAAACATTCAGTACTTC.

This clone was seen only once. A junction end diverges from the germline sequence, so it may reflect a read error. The gene calls are TRBV9 and TRBJ2-3; the match to TRBD1 covers 7 bases. From germline, CDR1 is SGDLS and CDR2 YYNGEE. The CDR3 is made up of 14 amino acids. CDR3 nucleotide sequence: TGTGCCAGCAGCGTAGGGACAGGCACCGATACGCAGTATTTT. Its translation is CASSVGTGTDTQYF.

This chain connects TRBV19 to TRBJ2-3; D unclear. The V end was cut by 9 bases, the J end by 2 bases, with 12 bases between. The length of the CDR3 is 13 residues. Germline lookup yields CDR1 LNHDA and CDR2 SQIVND (reference sequence). The CDR3 DNA follows: TGTGCCAGCCGGTTAAGTATCACAGATACGCAGTATTTT. Translation: CASRLSITDTQYF.

This chain joins TRBV11-2 and TRBJ2-7; no firm D call. CDR3 length: 12 amino acids. Deletions cut 5 bases from V and 3 bases from J, with 8 bases between. Per the germline V gene, CDR1 is SGHAT and CDR2 is FQNNGV. CDR3 bases: TGTGCCAGCAGCCCCCGGAGCTACGAGCAGTACTTC. Translated, it gives CASSPRSYEQYF.

The J gene is TRBJ2-1, the V gene TRBV20-1; 10 bases fit TRBD2. The J segment lost 0 bases and the V segment lost 3 bases, leaving 8 bases of the junction unmatched. The germline gives CDR1 DFQATT, CDR2 SNEGSKA (reference sequence). The CDR3 runs to 17 residues. The CDR3 reads CSASLLAGSSSYNEQFF. CDR3 bases: TGCAGTGCTAGTTTACTAGCGGGATCGAGCTCCTACAATGAGCAGTTCTTC.

In this sample, this clone turned up a few times. J is TRBJ2-5 and V is TRBV7-2; D is ambiguous. V lost 1 base and J lost 4, with 7 bases in between. The CDR3 is 13 residues long. The germline gives CDR1 SGHTA, CDR2 FQGNSA. The CDR3 region has the DNA TGTGCCAGCAGCTTAGGTCCGGTAGAGACCCAGTACTTC. Translating gives CASSLGPVETQYF.

The count of this clone is one. The chain joins TRBV14 to TRBJ2-7; D is possibly TRBD1 (5 bases). Trimming pared 2 bases from V and 0 bases from J, leaving 8 bases between. This CDR3 spans 14 amino acids. From germline, CDR1 is SGHDN and CDR2 FVKESK. The CDR3: CASSQHDSSYEQYF. The CDR3 DNA reads TGTGCCAGCAGCCAACACGACAGCTCCTACGAGCAGTACTTC.

The chain links TRBV27 to TRBJ1-2; a possible D gene is TRBD1 (5 bases). Trimming cost V 5 bases and J 6 bases, with 13 bases left between them. The germline V gene has CDR1 MNHEY and CDR2 SMNVEV (reference sequence). The CDR3 has 13 residues. Here the CDR3 DNA reads TGTGCCAGCAGTCCCCGACGGGGGGATGGCTACACCTTC. Protein sequence: CASSPRRGDGYTF.

The rearrangement links TRBV2 to TRBJ1-2; D not resolved. V was clipped by 4 bases and J by 5 bases, with 8 bases between them. The CDR3 contains 12 residues. Germline lookup yields CDR1 SNHLY and CDR2 FYNNEI. In nucleotides, the CDR3 is TGTGCCAGCAGTGTGGCAAGTTATGGCTACACCTTC. Translated: CASSVASYGYTF.

The chain is built from TRBV3-1 (or the pseudogene TRBV3-2) and TRBJ1-1; D uncertain. Germline V gene lookup returns CDR1 LGHDT and CDR2 YNNKEL (reference sequence). The CDR3 has 13 residues. V gave up 4 bases and J gave up 3 bases, with 9 bases separating them. The CDR3: CASSRGSHTEAFF. The DNA of the CDR3 is TGTGCCAGCAGCCGAGGGAGCCACACTGAAGCTTTCTTT.